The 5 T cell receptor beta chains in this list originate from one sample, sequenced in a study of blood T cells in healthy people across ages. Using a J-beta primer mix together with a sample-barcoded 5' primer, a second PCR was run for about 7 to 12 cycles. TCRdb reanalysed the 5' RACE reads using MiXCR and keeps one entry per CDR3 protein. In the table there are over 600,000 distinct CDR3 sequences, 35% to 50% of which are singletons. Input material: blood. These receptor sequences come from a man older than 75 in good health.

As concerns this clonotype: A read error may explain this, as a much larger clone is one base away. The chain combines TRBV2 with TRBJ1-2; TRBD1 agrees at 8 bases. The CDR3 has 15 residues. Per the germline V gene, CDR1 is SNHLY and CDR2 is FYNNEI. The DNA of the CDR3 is TGTGCCAGCAGTGTATCAGGGGGCAATAGCTATGGCCACACCTTC. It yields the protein CASSVSGGNSYGHTF.

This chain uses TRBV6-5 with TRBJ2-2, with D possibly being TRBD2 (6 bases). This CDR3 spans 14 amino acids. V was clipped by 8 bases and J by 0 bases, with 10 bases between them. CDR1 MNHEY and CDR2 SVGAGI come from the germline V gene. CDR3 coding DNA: TGTGCCAGCCGCGGGGCCGCGAACACCGGGGAGCTGTTTTTT. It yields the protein CASRGAANTGELFF.

CDR3 in amino acids: CASSVVGQGTETQYF. CDR3 in DNA: TGTGCCAGCAGCGTAGTGGGACAGGGGACGGAGACCCAGTACTTC. The V and J genes are TRBV9 and TRBJ2-5, with 10 positions matching TRBD1. The CDR3 loop spans 15 amino acids. The ends lost 0 bases at V and 5 bases at J; junction bases unmatched: 4. Per germline, CDR1 SGDLS and CDR2 YYNGEE.

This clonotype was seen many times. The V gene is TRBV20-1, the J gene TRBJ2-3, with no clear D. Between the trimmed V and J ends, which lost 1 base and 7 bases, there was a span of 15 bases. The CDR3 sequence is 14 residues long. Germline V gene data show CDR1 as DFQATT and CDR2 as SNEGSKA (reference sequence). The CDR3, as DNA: TGCAGTGCTAGAGCCACCCCAGGAGTTAATACGCAGTATTTT. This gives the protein CSARATPGVNTQYF.

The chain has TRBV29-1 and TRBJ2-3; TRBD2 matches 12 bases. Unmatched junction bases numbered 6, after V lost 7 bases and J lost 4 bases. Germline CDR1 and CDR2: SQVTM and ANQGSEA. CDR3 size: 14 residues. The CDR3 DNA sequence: TGCAGCGGTATACTAGCGGGGGGCGCAGATACGCAGTATTTT. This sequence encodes CSGILAGGADTQYF.